Given below is one T cell receptor beta chain in context. The sample is drawn from a study of blood T cell repertoires in COVID-19. Study at large: There were acute and convalescent COVID-19 samples, and they came from the United States, Italy and Spain.

Authors' analysis steps: Scientists estimated how many nucleated cells there were by amplifying reference gene primers. Sequenced by immunoSEQ multiplex PCR; TCRdb stores in-frame clones only, minus some. D and trimming were read from the DNA, whereas the V and J calls and clone size are those reported in that table. The repertoire includes approximately 300,000 clones, about 89% of them detected once, and around 6.6% sits in the top ten. CDR1 is MNHEY, CDR2 SMNVEV, per germline (reference sequence). The CDR3 has 18 residues. V lost 5 bases and J lost 0; bases outside the gene matches: 10. This receptor was taken from a man aged 18 to 29 who had recovered from COVID-19. The rearrangement uses TRBV27 and TRBJ1-5; TRBD1 agrees at 10 bases. The sequencing input was peripheral blood. The CDR3 region is CASSRRTGGGSSNQPQHF. As DNA, the CDR3 is TGTGCCAGCAGTCGCCGGACAGGGGGAGGGAGTAGCAATCAGCCCCAGCATTTT.